What follows is one T cell receptor (beta chain) and its context. The data belong to a study of OX40 agonist ivuxolimab in advanced cancers. The V segment lost 4 bases and the J segment 7 bases; nucleotides outside the gene matches: 5. CDR1 is SGHTA, CDR2 FQGNSA, per germline. The CDR3 runs to 14 residues. Measured with immunoSEQ multiplex PCR; TCRdb has only the in-frame clones, and not every one. The table has roughly 140,000 clones, approximately 94% seen once. The specimen comprised CD4+ or CD8+ T cells sorted from blood, sampled in a trial of the OX40 agonist ivuxolimab. The V call is TRBV7-2, the J call TRBJ1-5; TRBD1 aligns across 9 bases. This sequence was found in an adult with an advanced solid tumor such as melanoma, head and neck, liver or kidney cancer. CDR3: CASSSGQGRQPQHF. The DNA of the CDR3 is TGTGCCAGCAGCTCCGGACAGGGGAGACAGCCCCAGCATTTT.